What follows are 21 T cell receptor beta chains derived from one specimen sequenced in a study of cytomegalovirus exposure and HLA in healthy donors. Primers included in the PCR were 60 Vbeta and 13 Jbeta primers. Sequencing was performed with immunoSEQ multiplex PCR; in TCRdb, only in-frame clones are kept and a portion is missing. The table lists about 80,000 clones, 65% to 85% of them singletons. Sample: PBMCs. The source is a woman in her 40s in good health and CMV-seropositive.

This clone has more than one count but fewer than ten. The J gene is TRBJ1-2, the V gene TRBV21-1; the D call of TRBD1 is as the table states it, not checked on the DNA. TRBV21-1 is marked as a pseudogene. This CDR3 region has 18 residues. CDR3 DNA: TGTGCCAGCAGCAAAAGAGGACTTGGACAGGGAGGCCCCTATGGCTACACCTTC. It translates to CASSKRGLGQGGPYGYTF.

The gene calls are TRBV7-7 and TRBJ2-5, with TRBD1 matching over 8 bases. The germline V gene encodes CDR1 SSHAT and CDR2 FNYEAQ (reference sequence). This CDR3 has 16 amino acids. J was trimmed by 2 bases and V by 8 bases; bases with no gene match: 13. The DNA for the CDR3 is TGTGCCAGCGGACAGGGCCCAGGGGGCCCACAAGAGACCCAGTACTTC. Protein product: CASGQGPGGPQETQYF.

V is TRBV5-1 and J is TRBJ1-1; D is perhaps TRBD1 (6 bases). The germline V gene has CDR1 SGHRS and CDR2 YFSETQ. The CDR3 covers 14 residues. The germline V and J ends were trimmed by 4 bases and 4 bases, with 14 bases remaining between them. CDR3 nucleotide sequence: TGCGCCAGCAGCAAGACAGGCGTCGCCACTGAAGCTTTCTTT. It translates to CASSKTGVATEAFF.

The chain recombines TRBV29-1 with TRBJ1-1; weak D call: TRBD1 (6 bases). Trimming took 7 bases from V and 1 from J, leaving 10 bases between them. This CDR3 is 12 amino acids long. The germline CDR1 and CDR2 sequences are SQVTM and ANQGSEA. The CDR3, as DNA: TGCAGCGGGGAACAGGGGAACACTGAAGCTTTCTTT. It translates to CSGEQGNTEAFF.

The J gene is TRBJ1-5, the V gene TRBV4-2; D unclear. V lost 1 base, J lost 2 bases, and 6 bases lay in between. Germline V gene data show CDR1 as LGHNA and CDR2 as YNFKEQ. The CDR3 is 14 residues long. CDR3 in amino acids: CASSQVGGNQPQHF. Written as DNA, the CDR3 is TGTGCCAGCAGCCAAGTTGGAGGCAATCAGCCCCAGCATTTT.

V and J are TRBV30 and TRBJ1-4, with unresolved D. Between the trimmed V and J ends, which lost 4 bases and 0 bases, there was a span of 6 bases. This CDR3 comprises 13 residues. Germline CDR1 and CDR2: GTSNPN and SVGIG (reference sequence). The CDR3 here is CAWNIATNEKLFF. As DNA, the CDR3 is TGTGCCTGGAACATTGCAACTAATGAAAAACTGTTTTTT.

This chain joins TRBV28 and TRBJ2-7; 7 bases map to TRBD1. The CDR3 extends over 13 amino acids. Looked up from germline, CDR1 is MDHEN and CDR2 is SYDVKM. The ends lost 7 bases at V and 4 bases at J; junction bases unmatched: 7. CDR3 loop: CASNYQGVYEQYF. The CDR3 DNA reads as TGTGCCAGCAACTATCAGGGGGTATACGAGCAGTACTTC.

The chain uses TRBV2 and TRBJ2-5, with D maybe TRBD1 (5 bases). The CDR3 length is 14 residues. Trimming removed 6 bases from V and 5 bases from J, with 16 bases in between. Germline values: CDR1 SNHLY, CDR2 FYNNEI. Here the CDR3 reads CASRRQSTGETQYF. In nucleotides, the CDR3 is TGTGCCAGCAGGCGCCAGTCAACAGGCGAGACCCAGTACTTC.

The rearrangement uses TRBV6-5 and TRBJ1-2; D may be TRBD1 (6 bases). Germline CDR1 reads MNHEY; CDR2 reads SVGAGI. The CDR3 is 13 residues long. V lost 4 bases and J 6 bases, leaving 12 bases between the germline ends. Here the CDR3 DNA reads TGTGCCAGCAGTTGGGGCAGGGGAGATGGCTACACCTTC. Its protein is CASSWGRGDGYTF.

V and J are TRBV2 and TRBJ2-2; 7 bases agree with TRBD2. Germline V gene data show CDR1 as SNHLY and CDR2 as FYNNEI. V gave up 5 bases and J gave up 3 bases; unmatched junction bases: 6. The CDR3 consists of 15 residues. CDR3 coding DNA: TGTGCCAGCAGTCTCCTAGCGGTTGACACCGGGGAGCTGTTTTTT. Translation: CASSLLAVDTGELFF.

This clone was counted only a few times. This sequence joins TRBV5-8 and TRBJ1-2; D perhaps matches TRBD1 (5 bases). Trimming left V 4 bases short and J 2 bases short, with 12 bases between. The germline gives CDR1 SGHTS, CDR2 YDEGEE. CDR3 size: 14 residues. CDR3 sequence: CASSLRGINYGYTF. CDR3 DNA: TGTGCCAGCAGCCTTAGGGGTATAAACTATGGCTACACCTTC. Using reference TRBV5-8 and TRBJ1-2 for the parts outside the CDR3, the full variable domain is EAGVTQSPTHLIKTRGQQATLRCSPISGHTSVYWYQQALGLGLQFLLWYDEGEERNRGNFPPRFSGRQFPNYSSELNVNALELEDSALYLCASSLRGINYGYTFGSGTRLTVV.

This clone was seen just once. The rearrangement uses TRBV7-9 and TRBJ2-2, with D uncertain. The CDR3 extends over 16 amino acids. CDR1 and CDR2 (germline): SEHNR, FQNEAQ (reference sequence). Trimming pared 4 bases from V and 0 bases from J, leaving 12 bases between. The DNA for the CDR3 is TGTGCCAGCAGCTCGACTGTCCGAGCGAACACCGGGGAGCTGTTTTTT. Translating gives CASSSTVRANTGELFF.

This chain connects TRBV9 to TRBJ2-3; 8 nucleotides line up with TRBD1. CDR1 SGDLS and CDR2 YYNGEE come from the germline V gene. The trim removed 5 bases at V and 0 bases at J, leaving 8 bases unmatched. The CDR3 consists of 16 residues. The CDR3 spells CASRQGGTTSTDTQYF. In DNA form, the CDR3 reads TGTGCCAGCAGACAGGGGGGTACTACTAGCACAGATACGCAGTATTTT.

V and J are TRBV2 and TRBJ2-7, with 8 bases aligning to TRBD1. J lost 7 bases, V lost 0 bases, and 5 bases had no gene match. Germline CDR1 reads SNHLY; CDR2 reads FYNNEI. The CDR3 spans 14 residues. In nucleotides, the CDR3 is TGTGCCAGCAGTGAAGCTCAGGGGGCAAGGGAGCAGTACTTC. Encoded protein: CASSEAQGAREQYF.

The rearrangement uses TRBV6-5 and TRBJ1-1, with a weak D call TRBD1 (5 bases). The ends were cut back, 0 bases at V and 4 bases at J, with 6 bases in the middle. The CDR3 runs 13 residues. CDR1 MNHEY and CDR2 SVGAGI come from the germline V gene. CDR3 amino acids: CASSYSGGTEAFF. The CDR3 DNA follows: TGTGCCAGCAGTTACTCGGGGGGCACTGAAGCTTTCTTT.

The chain joins TRBV2 to TRBJ2-1, with D perhaps TRBD2 (5 bases). This CDR3 is 13 amino acids long. CDR1 and CDR2 (germline): SNHLY, FYNNEI. V lost 2 bases to trimming and J lost 10 bases, with 12 bases between them. The CDR3: CASSERRVGEQFF. The CDR3 DNA is TGTGCCAGCAGTGAAAGGCGGGTTGGGGAGCAGTTCTTC.

V usage is TRBV6-5 and J usage is TRBJ1-2, with a weak D call TRBD1 (5 bases). Per the germline V gene, CDR1 is MNHEY and CDR2 is SVGAGI. This CDR3 region has 13 residues. Trimming took off 8 bases at V and 8 bases at J, with 18 bases between the two ends. The CDR3 DNA reads as TGTGCCAGCTCCCGGGGGTCCAGAGGGGGCTACACCTTC. The encoded protein is CASSRGSRGGYTF.

V and J are TRBV28 and TRBJ2-7; 10 nucleotides line up with TRBD1. Germline CDR1 MDHEN, CDR2 SYDVKM. The CDR3 covers 15 residues. V trimming: 2 bases; J trimming: 4 bases; junction bases outside the gene matches: 5. The CDR3 here is CASSLTGTGVYEQYF. CDR3 nucleotides: TGTGCCAGCAGTTTAACCGGGACAGGGGTTTACGAGCAGTACTTC.

This clone was detected a few times. The rearrangement links TRBV6-1 to TRBJ1-6; D gene ambiguous. CDR1 is MNHNS and CDR2 is SASEGT in the germline V gene. V lost 4 bases, J lost 5 bases, and 12 bases lay in between. The CDR3 covers 15 residues. CDR3 sequence (DNA): TGTGCCAGCAGTGCTCTACTGGGAGATAATTCACCCCTCCACTTT. It codes for CASSALLGDNSPLHF.

CDR3 residues: CASSLGLSYEQYF. The CDR3 DNA reads TGTGCCAGCAGCTTGGGACTATCCTACGAGCAGTACTTC. This chain joins TRBV7-2 and TRBJ2-7; TRBD2 agrees at 7 bases. The V gene end was trimmed by 3 bases and the J gene end by 1 base; junction bases not matched to a gene: 0. CDR3 length: 13 amino acids. Germline CDR1 reads SGHTA; CDR2 reads FQGNSA.

The rearrangement links TRBV5-6 to TRBJ2-7; maybe TRBD1 (5 bases). This CDR3 has 13 residues. Germline V gene lookup returns CDR1 SGHDT and CDR2 YYEEEE. Deletions cut 4 bases from V and 3 bases from J, with 11 bases between. CDR3 region: CASSQGSYYEQYF. CDR3 sequence (DNA): TGTGCCAGCAGCCAGGGTAGTTACTACGAGCAGTACTTC.